The present T cell receptor beta chain was sequenced within a study of blood T cell repertoires in COVID-19 (dated by TCRdb to 2019 to 2021). Notes on the research overall: The collaborator samples originated in the United States, Italy and Spain and spanned the acute and convalescent phases of COVID-19. The dataset comprised deeply sampled blood TCRbeta repertoires from subjects exposed to, actively infected with, or recovered from COVID-19. Samples came from the ongoing ImmuneRACE study (first 160 participants) plus 1,254 subjects from 6 global collaborators. Sample metadata almost always included a de-identified subject ID, COVID-19 status, age in years and sex. The repertoires were made available in a free public database intended to serve as a resource for research on the immune response to SARS-CoV-2. Where available, HLA class I and class II types were taken from metadata supplied by the sample provider and were not determined by assay-based typing. The material from the prospective study consisted of cDNA or gDNA derived from T cells, B-cell-depleted T cells, or PBMCs. Paper-wide results and their limitations: Clinical and demographic metadata were provided uncurated, with the amount varying by source and participant.

V loses 3 bases at its end and J loses 8 bases; junction bases beyond the gene matches: 12. For CDR1 and CDR2, the germline V gene lists SQVTM and ANQGSEA. The CDR3 runs 15 residues from the cysteine to the phenylalanine. The sequence is cut down to CDR3 DNA, 45 bases in frame from base 1. TCRbeta CDR3 regions were amplified from genomic DNA by means of the immunoSEQ Assay, a bias-controlled multiplex PCR. Under the source paper's analysis protocol: The number of nucleated cells in each sample was estimated from the amplification of reference gene primers within the assay. To quantify the absolute abundance of each unique TCRbeta CDR3 rearrangement, sequence reads were collapsed and filtered. Productive Simpson clonality was computed per sample as the square root of Simpson's diversity index over productive rearrangements. The table was pulled from immuneACCESS by TCRdb, which kept in-frame rearrangements only. Such tables lose some clones; where checked, under half of the loss comes from unresolved V genes, and the rest has no known cause. V and J calls and clone size are those listed in that table; D and trimming were worked out from the DNA. The sample records 250,000 to 350,000 clones, around 87% of which are singletons. Approximately 8% of the sample is taken by the ten largest.

Note on this clone: The target of this receptor is not known. No per-base quality is available; no much larger clone lies one base away.

Another Seattle source contributed samples from volunteer blood donors who had recovered from COVID-19. The collaborating institutions used their own protocols to collect whole blood in K2EDTA tubes. For TCRbeta analysis, collaborators shipped samples in one of three forms: frozen whole blood, isolated PBMCs, or DNA extracted from either of those sample types. This receptor was taken from a woman aged 45-59 years who had recovered from COVID-19. Sample: peripheral blood. Recombination joined TRBV29-1 with TRBJ2-1; TRBD1 aligns with 8 central bases. The CDR3 here reads CSVDGDRGWYDEQFF. The DNA is as follows: TGCAGCGTTGATGGTGACAGGGGCTGGTACGATGAGCAGTTCTTC.